This T cell receptor (beta chain) originates from a study of OX40 agonist ivuxolimab in advanced cancers. There are 15 residues in the CDR3. V shed 8 bases and J 3 bases; nucleotides not matched to a gene: 10. CDR1 MDHEN and CDR2 SYDVKM come from the germline V gene. Profiling relied on immunoSEQ multiplex PCR, and the TCRdb table lists in-frame clones only, not all of them. The sample records roughly 71,000 clones, about nine tenths being singletons. With autoimmune disease history or systemic immunosuppression, patients were excluded. This clonotype was obtained from an adult with an advanced solid tumor such as melanoma, head and neck, liver or kidney cancer. The genes are TRBV28 and TRBJ2-7, with TRBD2 matching 10 bases. The source was CD4+ or CD8+ T cells sorted from blood, collected in a trial of the OX40 agonist ivuxolimab. DNA for the CDR3: TGTGCCAGCGGAACCTGGACTAGCGGTCACTACGAGCAGTACTTC. It encodes CASGTWTSGHYEQYF.